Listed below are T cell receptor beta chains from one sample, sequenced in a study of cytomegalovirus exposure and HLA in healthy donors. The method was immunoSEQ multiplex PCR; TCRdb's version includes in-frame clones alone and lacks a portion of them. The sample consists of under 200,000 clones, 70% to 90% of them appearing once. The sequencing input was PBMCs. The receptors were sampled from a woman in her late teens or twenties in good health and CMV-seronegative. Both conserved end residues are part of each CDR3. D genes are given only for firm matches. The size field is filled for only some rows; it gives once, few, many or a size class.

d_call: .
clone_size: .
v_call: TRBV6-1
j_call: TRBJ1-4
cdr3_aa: CASSRTGSTNEKLFF
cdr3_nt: TGTGCCAGCAGTCGTACAGGTTCCACTAATGAAAAACTGTTTTTT

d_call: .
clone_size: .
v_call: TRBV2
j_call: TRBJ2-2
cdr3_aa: CASSATSPTNTGELFF
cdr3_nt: TGTGCCAGCAGTGCTACTAGCCCCACGAACACCGGGGAGCTGTTTTTT

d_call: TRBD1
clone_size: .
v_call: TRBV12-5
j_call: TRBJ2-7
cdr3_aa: CASGLVGTGIGYEQYF
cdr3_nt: TGTGCTAGTGGTTTGGTAGGGACAGGGATCGGGTACGAGCAGTACTTC

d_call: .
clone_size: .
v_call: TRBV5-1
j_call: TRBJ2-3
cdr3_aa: CASSLGAADTQYF
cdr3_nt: TGCGCCAGCAGCTTGGGGGCCGCAGATACGCAGTATTTT

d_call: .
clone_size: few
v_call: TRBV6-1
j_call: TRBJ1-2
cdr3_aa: CASSERTVNYGYTF
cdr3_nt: TGTGCCAGCAGTGAACGGACAGTGAACTATGGCTACACCTTC

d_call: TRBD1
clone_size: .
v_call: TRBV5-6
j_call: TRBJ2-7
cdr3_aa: CASSLGLTGGAWEQYF
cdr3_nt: TGTGCCAGCAGCTTGGGGCTGACAGGGGGCGCGTGGGAGCAGTACTTC

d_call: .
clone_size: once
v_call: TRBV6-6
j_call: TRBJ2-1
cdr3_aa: CASMLNTGVYEQFF
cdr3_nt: TGTGCCAGCATGCTAAACACGGGGGTTTACGAGCAGTTCTTC

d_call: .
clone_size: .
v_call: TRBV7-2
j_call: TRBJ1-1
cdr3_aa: CASSLKQGPEAFF
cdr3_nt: TGTGCCAGCAGCTTAAAACAGGGTCCTGAAGCTTTCTTT

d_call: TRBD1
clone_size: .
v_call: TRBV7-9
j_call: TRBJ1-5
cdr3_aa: CSSSPTGGNQPQHF
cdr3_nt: TGTTCCAGCAGCCCCACAGGGGGAAATCAGCCCCAGCATTTT

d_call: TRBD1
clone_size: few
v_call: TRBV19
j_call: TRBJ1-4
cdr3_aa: CASSIGRTGAEKLFF
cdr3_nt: TGTGCCAGTAGTATAGGTCGGACAGGGGCTGAAAAACTGTTTTTT

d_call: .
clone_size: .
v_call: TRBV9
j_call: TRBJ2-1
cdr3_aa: CASSVVTGTYNEQFF
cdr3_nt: TGTGCCAGCAGCGTAGTGACAGGCACCTACAATGAGCAGTTCTTC

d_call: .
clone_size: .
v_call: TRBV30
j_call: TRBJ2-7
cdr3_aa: CAWSVTQSRDYEQYF
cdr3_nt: TGTGCCTGGAGTGTTACCCAATCCCGGGACTACGAGCAGTACTTC

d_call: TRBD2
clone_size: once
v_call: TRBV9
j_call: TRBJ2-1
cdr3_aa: CASSPVGTSGMYEQFF
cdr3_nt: TGTGCCAGCAGCCCCGTGGGGACTAGCGGAATGTATGAGCAGTTCTTC

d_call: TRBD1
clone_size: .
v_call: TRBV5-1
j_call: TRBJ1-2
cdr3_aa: CASAKGQGNGYTF
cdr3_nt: TGCGCCAGCGCTAAAGGACAGGGGAATGGCTACACCTTC

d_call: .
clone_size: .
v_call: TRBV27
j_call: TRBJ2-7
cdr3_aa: CASSLSLNFEQYF
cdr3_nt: TGTGCCAGCAGTTTATCCCTAAACTTCGAGCAGTACTTC

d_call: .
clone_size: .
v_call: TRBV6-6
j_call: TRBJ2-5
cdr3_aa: CASSYSGVSETQYF
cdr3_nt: TGTGCCAGCAGTTACTCCGGGGTATCAGAGACCCAGTACTTC

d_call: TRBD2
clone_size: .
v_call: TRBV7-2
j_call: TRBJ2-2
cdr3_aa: CASSSLRSGSRVNTGELFF
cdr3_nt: TGTGCCAGCAGCTCTCTCCGAAGCGGGAGTCGGGTGAACACCGGGGAGCTGTTTTTT

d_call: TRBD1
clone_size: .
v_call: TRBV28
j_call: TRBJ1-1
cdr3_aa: CASIPLPGQGRTEAFF
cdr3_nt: TGTGCCAGCATCCCTCTACCGGGACAGGGGAGGACTGAAGCTTTCTTT

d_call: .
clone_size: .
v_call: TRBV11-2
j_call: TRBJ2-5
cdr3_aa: CASSLLSGRETQYF
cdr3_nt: TGTGCCAGCAGCCTGCTGTCTGGGCGAGAGACCCAGTACTTC

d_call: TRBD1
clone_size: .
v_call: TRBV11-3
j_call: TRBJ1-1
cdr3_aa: CASNLRDRVNTEAFF
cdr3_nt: TGTGCCAGCAACCTCAGGGACAGGGTGAACACTGAAGCTTTCTTT

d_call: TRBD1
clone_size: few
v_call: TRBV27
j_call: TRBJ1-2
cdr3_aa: CASTSEGGCLLNYGYTF
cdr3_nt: TGTGCCAGCACGTCAGAAGGGGGCTGTCTACTTAACTATGGCTACACCTTC

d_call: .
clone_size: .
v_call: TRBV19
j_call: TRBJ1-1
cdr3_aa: CASSQGTMGTEAFF
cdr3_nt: TGTGCCAGTAGTCAGGGGACGATGGGCACTGAAGCTTTCTTT

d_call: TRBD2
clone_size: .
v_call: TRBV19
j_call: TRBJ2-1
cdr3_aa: CASSIDGQLSGREQFF
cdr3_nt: TGTGCCAGTAGTATAGACGGACAGCTTAGCGGGAGGGAGCAGTTCTTC

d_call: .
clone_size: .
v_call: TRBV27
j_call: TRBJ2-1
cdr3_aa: CASSFLDREQFF
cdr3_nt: TGTGCCAGCAGTTTCCTTGACAGAGAGCAGTTCTTC

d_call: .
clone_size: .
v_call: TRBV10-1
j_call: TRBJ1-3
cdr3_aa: CASSESLGNTIYF
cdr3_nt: TGCGCCAGCAGTGAGTCACTTGGAAACACCATATATTTT

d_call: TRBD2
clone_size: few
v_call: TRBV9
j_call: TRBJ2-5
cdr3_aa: CASSVGGSESKETQYF
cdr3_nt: TGTGCCAGCAGCGTCGGGGGGAGTGAATCTAAAGAGACCCAGTACTTC

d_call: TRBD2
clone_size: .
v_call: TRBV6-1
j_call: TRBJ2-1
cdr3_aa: CASSLSGRGNEQFF
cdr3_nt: TGTGCCAGCAGTCTTAGCGGGAGGGGCAATGAGCAGTTCTTC

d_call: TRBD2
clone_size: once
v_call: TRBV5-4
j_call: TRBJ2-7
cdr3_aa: CASSRIAGGLFSEQYF
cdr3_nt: TGTGCCAGCAGTCGGATAGCGGGAGGGCTCTTTTCCGAGCAGTACTTC

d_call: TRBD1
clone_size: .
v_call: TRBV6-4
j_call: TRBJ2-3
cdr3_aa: CASSATGGPGDTQYF
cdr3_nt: TGTGCCAGCAGCGCAACAGGGGGGCCAGGTGATACGCAGTATTTT

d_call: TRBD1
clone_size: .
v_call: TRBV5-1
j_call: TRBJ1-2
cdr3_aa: CASRVTGGYGYTF
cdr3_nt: TGCGCCAGCAGAGTGACAGGGGGTTACGGCTACACCTTC

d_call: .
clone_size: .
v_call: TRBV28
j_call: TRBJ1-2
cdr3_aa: CASSLRQGSYGYTF
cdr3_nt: TGTGCCAGCAGTTTACGGCAGGGGTCCTATGGCTACACCTTC

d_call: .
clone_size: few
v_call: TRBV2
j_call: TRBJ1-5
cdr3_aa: CASSEARVGIQPQHF
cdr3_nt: TGTGCCAGCAGTGAAGCGAGGGTCGGTATTCAGCCCCAGCATTTT

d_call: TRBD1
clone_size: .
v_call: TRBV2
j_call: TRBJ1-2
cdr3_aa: CAFGQGINYGYTF
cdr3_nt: TGTGCCTTCGGACAGGGGATTAATTATGGCTACACCTTC

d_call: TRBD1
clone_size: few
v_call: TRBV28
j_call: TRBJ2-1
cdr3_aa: CASSPGGKSYNEQFF
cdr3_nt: TGTGCCAGCAGTCCAGGGGGCAAATCCTACAATGAGCAGTTCTTC

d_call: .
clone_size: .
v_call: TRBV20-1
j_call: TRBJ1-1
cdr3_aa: CSAGGNTEAFF
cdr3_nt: TGCAGTGCGGGGGGTAACACTGAAGCTTTCTTT

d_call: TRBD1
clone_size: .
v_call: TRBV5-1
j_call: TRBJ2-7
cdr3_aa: CASSSRPQGVAYEQYF
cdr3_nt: TGCGCCAGCAGCTCCAGACCTCAGGGGGTCGCCTACGAGCAGTACTTC

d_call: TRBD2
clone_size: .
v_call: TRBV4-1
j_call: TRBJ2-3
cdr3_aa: CASSQERASGSRVQYF
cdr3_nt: TGCGCCAGCAGCCAAGAAAGGGCTAGCGGGAGTAGAGTGCAGTATTTT

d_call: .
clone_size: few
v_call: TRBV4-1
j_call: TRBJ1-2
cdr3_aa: CASSQDTQGGGYTF
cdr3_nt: TGCGCCAGCAGCCAAGATACCCAGGGTGGCGGCTACACCTTC

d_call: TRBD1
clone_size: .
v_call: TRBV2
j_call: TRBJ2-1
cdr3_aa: CASSDLDRVPYNEQFF
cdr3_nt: TGTGCCAGCAGTGACCTGGACAGGGTCCCCTACAATGAGCAGTTCTTC

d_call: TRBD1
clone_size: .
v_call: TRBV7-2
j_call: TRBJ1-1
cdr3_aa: CASSLGGQLEAFF
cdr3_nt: TGTGCCAGCAGCTTAGGGGGACAGTTAGAAGCTTTCTTT